These 8 T cell receptor beta chains were all obtained from the same sample, sequenced in a study of early T cells in non-severe SARS-CoV-2 infection. TCRdb called the 5' RACE reads again in MiXCR, with one record for every CDR3 protein. The sample shows tens of thousands of distinct CDR3 sequences, around 5.2% of them seen only once. Specimen: whole blood. The receptors shown here come from an adult who was a healthcare worker with PCR-confirmed SARS-CoV-2 infection or an uninfected control (not recorded which).

The table lists this clonotype with many counts. V gene TRBV5-4 combines with J gene TRBJ1-5, with D uncertain. In germline, CDR1 is SGHNT, CDR2 YYREEE (reference sequence). The CDR3 is 14 amino acids. V lost 4 bases, J lost 4 bases, and 12 bases lay in between. CDR3 in DNA: TGTGCCAGCAGCCCTGGCGGGTCGAATCAGCCCCAGCATTTT. Its protein product is CASSPGGSNQPQHF.

This clonotype was counted ten times or more. The chain carries TRBV7-2 and TRBJ2-7; TRBD1 might be the D (6 bases). This CDR3 spans 12 amino acids. The germline CDR1 and CDR2 sequences are SGHTA and FQGNSA. Trimming shortened V by 6 bases and J by 4 bases, and 10 bases separated the two germline ends. Here the CDR3 reads CASSIQGYEQYF. The CDR3, as DNA: TGTGCCAGCAGTATACAGGGTTACGAGCAGTACTTC. The whole variable domain, remainder taken from reference TRBV7-2 and TRBJ2-7, is GAGVSQSPSNKVTEKGKDVELRCDPISGHTALYWYRQSLGQGLEFLIYFQGNSAPDKSGLPSDRFSAERTGGSVSTLTIQRTQQEDSAVYLCASSIQGYEQYFGPGTRLTVT.

The chain links TRBV7-2 to TRBJ2-3; 8 nucleotides line up with TRBD2. The CDR3 spans 15 residues. Germline V gene data show CDR1 as SGHTA and CDR2 as FQGNSA. Germline trimming cut 5 bases from V and 0 bases from J; bases unmatched to any gene: 4. CDR3: CASSQSGSSTDTQYF. The CDR3 nucleotides read TGTGCCAGCAGCCAGAGCGGGAGCAGCACAGATACGCAGTATTTT.

In this sample, this clonotype turned up many times. The gene calls are TRBV12-3 or TRBV12-4 and TRBJ2-2; 10 bases are shared with TRBD1. The CDR3 runs 14 residues. V lost 6 bases and J lost 5; bases outside the gene matches: 3. CDR3 in amino acids: CASSGQGGTGELFF. As DNA, the CDR3 is TGTGCCAGCAGCGGACAGGGGGGGACCGGGGAGCTGTTTTTT.

This clonotype was seen ten or more times. The chain uses TRBV18 and TRBJ1-5, with TRBD1 matching 8 bases. The CDR3 extends over 14 amino acids. The V and J ends lost 6 bases and 2 bases, in that order; junction bases with no gene match: 3. The germline V gene encodes CDR1 KGHSH and CDR2 LQKENI. This CDR3 is CASSPTGGNQPQHF. CDR3 nucleotides: TGTGCCAGCTCTCCGACAGGGGGCAATCAGCCCCAGCATTTT.

This clonotype was found many times. The J gene is TRBJ2-1, the V gene TRBV6-1; D uncertain. Trimming shortened V by 6 bases and J by 0 bases, and 15 bases separated the two germline ends. The CDR3 runs 16 residues. Germline V lookup: CDR1 MNHNS, CDR2 SASEGT. CDR3 protein: CASRARSVSSYNEQFF. Here the CDR3 DNA reads TGTGCCAGCAGAGCCCGAAGCGTGAGCTCCTACAATGAGCAGTTCTTC.

This clonotype was observed at least ten times. The V and J genes are TRBV9 and TRBJ2-7; possibly TRBD2 for D (6 bases). The CDR3 spans 14 residues. Trimming removed 4 bases from V and 4 bases from J, with 15 bases in between. Germline CDR1 is SGDLS and CDR2 is YYNGEE. CDR3 protein: CASSPSGAMYEQYF. CDR3 nucleotide sequence: TGTGCCAGCAGCCCCTCGGGAGCCATGTACGAGCAGTACTTC. Combining the CDR3 with reference TRBV9 and TRBJ2-7 gives the whole variable domain DSGVTQTPKHLITATGQRVTLRCSPRSGDLSVYWYQQSLDQGLQFLIQYYNGEERAKGNILERFSAQQFPDLHSELNLSSLELGDSALYFCASSPSGAMYEQYFGPGTRLTVT.

This clonotype was counted many times. The chain is built from TRBV6-5 and TRBJ2-2, with D hard to call. The CDR3 sequence is 11 residues long. Germline lookup yields CDR1 MNHEY and CDR2 SVGAGI. The V gene lost 2 bases and the J gene lost 6 bases, with 1 base spanning the gap. CDR3 loop: CASSYAGELFF. Here the CDR3 DNA reads TGTGCCAGCAGTTACGCCGGGGAGCTGTTTTTT.